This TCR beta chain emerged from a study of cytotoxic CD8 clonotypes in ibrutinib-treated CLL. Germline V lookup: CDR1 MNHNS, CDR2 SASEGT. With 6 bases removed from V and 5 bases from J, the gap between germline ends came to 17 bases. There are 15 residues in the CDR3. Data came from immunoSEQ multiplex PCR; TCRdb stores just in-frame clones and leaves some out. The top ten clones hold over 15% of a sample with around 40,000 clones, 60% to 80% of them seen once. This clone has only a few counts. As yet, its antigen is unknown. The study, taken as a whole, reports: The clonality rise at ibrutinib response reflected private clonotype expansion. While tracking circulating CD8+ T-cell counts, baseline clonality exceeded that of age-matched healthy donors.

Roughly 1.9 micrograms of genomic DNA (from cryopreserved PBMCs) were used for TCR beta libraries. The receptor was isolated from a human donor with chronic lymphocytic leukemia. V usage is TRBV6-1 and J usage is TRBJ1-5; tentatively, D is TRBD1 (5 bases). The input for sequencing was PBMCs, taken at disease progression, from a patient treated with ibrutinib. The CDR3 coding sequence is TGTGCCAGCAGCGAGTCTGGGACGGTCGATCAGCCCCAGCATTTT. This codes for CASSESGTVDQPQHF.